The 32 T cell receptor beta chains reported below all come from one sample, sequenced in a study of CD8 T cells in ankylosing spondylitis. Overall study results and limits: Blood of patients with ankylosing spondylitis appeared to be characterized by a TCR beta motif of eight highly homologous variants.

Which antigens these TCRs recognize remains unknown. TCRdb re-analysed the 5' RACE reads in MiXCR, keeping a single row per CDR3 protein. The sample comprises fewer than 650,000 distinct CDR3 sequences, roughly 12% of which are singletons, and around 6.8% rests with the top ten. Sequencing was carried out using blood, either unsorted or a sorted T cell fraction (not recorded which). The origin of the receptors is a male donor with ankylosing spondylitis.

Comment on this clonotype: A read error may account for a junction end that differs from germline. The CDR3 DNA sequence: TGTGCCACCAGCCAGGGAGGAGGCACAGATACGCAGTATTTT. This translates into CATSQGGGTDTQYF. J is TRBJ2-3 and V is TRBV7-2; D may be TRBD2 (6 bases). The length of the CDR3 is 14 residues. Per the germline V gene, CDR1 is SGHTA and CDR2 is FQGNSA.

This clonotype was observed a handful of times. The chain couples TRBV11-2 to TRBJ1-1; 7 bases match TRBD1. This CDR3 comprises 15 residues. Germline CDR1 SGHAT, CDR2 FQNNGV. Unmatched junction bases numbered 6, after V lost 5 bases and J lost 0 bases. The CDR3 nucleotides read TGTGCCAGCAGCATCGACAGGGCCGTGAACACTGAAGCTTTCTTT. Residues: CASSIDRAVNTEAFF.

This clonotype occurred many times. The V call is TRBV12-3 or TRBV12-4, the J call TRBJ2-6; weak D call: TRBD2 (6 bases). This CDR3 is 15 amino acids long. Trimming left V 5 bases short and J 3 bases short, with 11 bases between. CDR3 residues: CASSPGGFGANVLTF. Written as DNA, the CDR3 is TGTGCCAGCAGTCCCGGAGGGTTTGGGGCCAACGTCCTGACTTTC.

This clonotype has just a few counts. This chain uses TRBV9 with TRBJ1-4; D ambiguous. The CDR3 runs to 13 residues. The V gene's germline CDR1 is SGDLS and CDR2 YYNGEE. V shed 1 base and J shed 5 bases, with 6 bases lying between them. CDR3 sequence: CASSVRMNEKLFF. The CDR3 DNA reads as TGTGCCAGCAGCGTAAGGATGAATGAAAAACTGTTTTTT.

The J gene is TRBJ2-5, the V gene TRBV7-9, with D possibly being TRBD1 (6 bases). Germline V CDR1 and CDR2: SEHNR, FQNEAQ (reference sequence). The CDR3 extends over 16 amino acids. The ends were cut back, 5 bases at V and 5 bases at J, with 21 bases in the middle. The CDR3 reads CASSPRTGFDGETQYF. The CDR3 DNA reads as TGTGCCAGCAGCCCCCGTACAGGGTTTGATGGTGAGACCCAGTACTTC. Together with reference TRBV7-9 and TRBJ2-5, the CDR3 gives the full variable domain: DTGVSQNPRHKITKRGQNVTFRCDPISEHNRLYWYRQTLGQGPEFLTYFQNEAQLEKSRLLSDRFSAERPKGSFSTLEIQRTEQGDSAMYLCASSPRTGFDGETQYFGPGTRLLVL.

This rearrangement joins TRBV13 to TRBJ2-3; 8 nucleotides agree with TRBD1. CDR3 length equals 16 residues. Trimming took 4 bases from V and 0 from J; bases not matched to a gene: 6. Germline V lookup: CDR1 PRHDT, CDR2 FYEKMQ (reference sequence). CDR3 protein: CASSSRTGTSTDTQYF. In DNA form, the CDR3 reads TGTGCCAGCAGCTCCCGGACAGGGACGAGCACAGATACGCAGTATTTT.

This clonotype was seen a few times. The J gene is TRBJ1-6, the V gene TRBV12-3 or TRBV12-4, with no clear D. The CDR3 extends over 15 amino acids. Trimming took off 5 bases at V and 7 bases at J, with 15 bases between the two ends. CDR3 DNA sequence: TGTGCCAGCAGTACCCGTGGGGAAGGAAATTCACCCCTCCACTTT. Translated, it gives CASSTRGEGNSPLHF.

This clonotype was observed a handful of times. CDR3 in amino acids: CSATRDRWGEQYF. DNA of the CDR3: TGCAGTGCTACCCGGGACAGGTGGGGCGAGCAGTACTTC. The chain carries TRBV20-1 and TRBJ2-7, with 8 bases aligning to TRBD1. Germline V gene data show CDR1 as DFQATT and CDR2 as SNEGSKA (reference sequence). The CDR3 contains 13 residues. The J segment lost 6 bases and the V segment lost 4 bases, leaving 8 bases of the junction unmatched.

This clonotype was seen at least ten times. The rearrangement uses TRBV12-3 or TRBV12-4 and TRBJ2-7; D is tentatively TRBD1 or TRBD2 (5 bases each). The CDR3 extends over 12 amino acids. The germline V and J ends were trimmed by 4 bases and 4 bases, with 8 bases remaining between them. The CDR3 loop reads CASSWGLYEQYF. CDR3 in DNA: TGTGCCAGCAGTTGGGGGTTATACGAGCAGTACTTC.

This clonotype has at least ten counts. This chain uses TRBV5-1 with TRBJ2-7; D is unresolved. CDR3 size: 14 residues. V was pared by 0 bases and J by 1 base, with 8 bases between. Germline CDR1 reads SGHRS; CDR2 reads YFSETQ. In DNA, the CDR3 is TGCGCCAGCAGCTTGGTTTCGAGTTCCTACGAGCAGTACGTC. As protein: CASSLVSSSYEQYV.

This chain connects TRBV7-9 to TRBJ2-7; 11 bases fit TRBD2. In germline, CDR1 is SEHNR, CDR2 FQNEAQ (reference sequence). J lost 7 bases, V lost 4 bases, and 9 bases had no gene match. CDR3 length: 15 amino acids. The CDR3 DNA is TGTGCCAGCAGCTCCCTACTAGCGGGAGACTGGGAGCAGTACTTC. It is translated as CASSSLLAGDWEQYF.

The sample holds many counts of this clonotype. In nucleotides, the CDR3 is TGTGCCAGCAGCCGGACAGGGATGGACACTGAAGCTTTCTTT. Protein product: CASSRTGMDTEAFF. The chain carries TRBV9 and TRBJ1-1, with 8 bases aligning to TRBD1. CDR1 is SGDLS, CDR2 YYNGEE, per germline. V lost 4 bases to trimming and J lost 3 bases; unmatched junction nucleotides: 5. The CDR3 has 14 residues.

The V call is TRBV29-1, the J call TRBJ1-3, with D uncertain. This CDR3 has 14 amino acids. Germline V gene lookup returns CDR1 SQVTM and CDR2 ANQGSEA. Trimming removed 1 base at V and 0 bases at J, with 7 bases between. The CDR3 DNA follows: TGCAGCGTTGAAGGTCCAGCCTCTGGAAACACCATATATTTT. This encodes CSVEGPASGNTIYF.

This clonotype appeared a few times. The rearrangement links TRBV2 to TRBJ2-1, with 8 bases aligning to TRBD2. Trimming removed 4 bases from V and 6 bases from J; junction bases left unmatched: 11. Germline values: CDR1 SNHLY, CDR2 FYNNEI. The CDR3 has 16 amino acids. CDR3 sequence: CASSGGSAGESNEQFF. In DNA, the CDR3 is TGTGCCAGCAGTGGGGGATCAGCGGGAGAAAGCAATGAGCAGTTCTTC.

The chain combines TRBV29-1 with TRBJ1-5, with 11 bases that match TRBD1. V dropped 6 bases and J dropped 3; count of bases not matched to a gene: 7. The CDR3 is made up of 15 amino acids. The germline V gene has CDR1 SQVTM and CDR2 ANQGSEA. This CDR3 reads CSVSGTGGLNQPQHF. The CDR3 region has the DNA TGCAGCGTCTCCGGGACAGGGGGTCTCAATCAGCCCCAGCATTTT.

This chain uses TRBV18 with TRBJ2-6; D may correspond to TRBD1 or TRBD2 (6 bases each). V lost 3 bases, J lost 3 bases, and 21 bases lay in between. Germline assignment: CDR1 KGHSH and CDR2 LQKENI. The CDR3 has 19 residues. CDR3 loop: CASSPVLAGHGGGANVLTF. CDR3 in DNA: TGTGCCAGCTCACCGGTGCTGGCGGGACACGGGGGTGGGGCCAACGTCCTGACTTTC.

This clonotype was observed a few times. The chain uses TRBV7-2 and TRBJ1-1; 11 bases are shared with TRBD1. V lost 8 bases and J lost 4; bases outside the gene matches: 3. The CDR3 length is 13 residues. CDR1 is SGHTA and CDR2 is FQGNSA in the germline V gene. The chain's CDR3 is CASGGTGGTEAFF. CDR3 coding DNA: TGTGCCAGCGGTGGGACAGGGGGCACTGAAGCTTTCTTT. The variable domain in full, completed from reference TRBV7-2 and TRBJ1-1, reads GAGVSQSPSNKVTEKGKDVELRCDPISGHTALYWYRQSLGQGLEFLIYFQGNSAPDKSGLPSDRFSAERTGGSVSTLTIQRTQQEDSAVYLCASGGTGGTEAFFGQGTRLTVV.

This clonotype has ten or more counts. The CDR3 reads CASRGQGRGEQYF. The CDR3 region has the DNA TGTGCCAGCAGAGGACAGGGGAGGGGCGAGCAGTACTTC. The chain employs TRBV6-6 and TRBJ2-7, with 9 positions matching TRBD1. Germline trimming cut 6 bases from V and 6 bases from J; bases unmatched to any gene: 6. This CDR3 comprises 13 residues. The germline gives CDR1 MNHNY, CDR2 SVGAGI (reference sequence).

This sequence joins TRBV7-9 and TRBJ2-5; TRBD1 matches 8 bases. Germline V lookup: CDR1 SEHNR, CDR2 FQNEAQ (reference sequence). The CDR3 length is 14 residues. J lost 5 bases, V lost 2 bases, and 4 bases had no gene match. Written as DNA, the CDR3 is TGTGCCAGCAGCTTATCAGGGGGCGCCGAGACCCAGTACTTC. As protein: CASSLSGGAETQYF. The variable domain in full, completed from reference TRBV7-9 and TRBJ2-5, reads DTGVSQNPRHKITKRGQNVTFRCDPISEHNRLYWYRQTLGQGPEFLTYFQNEAQLEKSRLLSDRFSAERPKGSFSTLEIQRTEQGDSAMYLCASSLSGGAETQYFGPGTRLLVL.

This clonotype was observed a few times. This chain connects TRBV12-3 or TRBV12-4 to TRBJ2-2; tentatively, D is TRBD1 (6 bases). Trimming removed 5 bases at V and 5 bases at J, with 9 bases between. The CDR3 length is 13 residues. In nucleotides, the CDR3 is TGTGCCAGCAGTACTACAGGGACCGGGGAGCTGTTTTTT. Protein: CASSTTGTGELFF.

This clonotype was counted a few times. V and J are TRBV7-8 and TRBJ2-3; TRBD1 matches at 8 bases. The CDR3 loop spans 18 amino acids. The V gene's germline CDR1 is SGHVS and CDR2 FQNEAQ. J lost 5 bases, V lost 2 bases, and 15 bases had no gene match. The CDR3 loop is CASSLRPRRQGFEDTQYF. The CDR3 DNA reads TGTGCCAGCAGCTTACGTCCACGACGACAGGGGTTTGAAGATACGCAGTATTTT.

J is TRBJ2-2 and V is TRBV5-1, with 8 bases that match TRBD2. Trimming removed 6 bases from V and 0 bases from J; junction bases left unmatched: 4. The CDR3 is made up of 15 amino acids. CDR1 and CDR2 (germline): SGHRS, YFSETQ. CDR3 bases: TGCGCCAGCAAGACTAGCGTCTCGAACACCGGGGAGCTGTTTTTT. It specifies CASKTSVSNTGELFF.

This clonotype has more than one count but fewer than ten. This chain uses TRBV6-5 with TRBJ1-5, with D perhaps matching TRBD1 (5 bases). This CDR3 spans 16 amino acids. Germline loops: CDR1 MNHEY, CDR2 SVGAGI. Trimming took 4 bases from V and 4 from J, leaving 17 bases between them. The CDR3 nucleotides are TGTGCCAGCAGTTTTCCCGGGACGGCCGAAAATCAGCCCCAGCATTTT. Its translation: CASSFPGTAENQPQHF.

The chain joins TRBV28 to TRBJ1-3, with TRBD1 as a possible D gene (5 bases). CDR1 is MDHEN, CDR2 SYDVKM, per germline. Trimming removed 3 bases from V and 8 bases from J, with 5 bases in between. This CDR3 is built from 11 residues. The CDR3, as DNA: TGTGCCAGCAGTTTGGGGGACACCATATATTTT. Its protein is CASSLGDTIYF.

The chain combines TRBV20-1 with TRBJ1-4; D unresolved. Germline values: CDR1 DFQATT, CDR2 SNEGSKA (reference sequence). The CDR3 covers 15 residues. Trimming left V 0 bases short and J 5 bases short, with 13 bases between. The CDR3 protein is CSARDVGALNEKLFF. CDR3 nucleotides: TGCAGTGCTAGAGATGTCGGTGCCCTCAATGAAAAACTGTTTTTT.

The DNA of the CDR3 is TGCGCCAGCAGCTTGGCCCCCAGCGGGAGTCCCGATGAGCAGTTCTTC. It is translated as CASSLAPSGSPDEQFF. The chain employs TRBV5-1 and TRBJ2-1, with 8 bases that match TRBD2. Germline V lookup: CDR1 SGHRS, CDR2 YFSETQ. The trim removed 0 bases at V and 8 bases at J, leaving 10 bases unmatched. The CDR3 covers 16 residues.

The chain recombines TRBV5-1 with TRBJ2-2; D is perhaps TRBD2 (7 bases). Germline CDR1 reads SGHRS; CDR2 reads YFSETQ. The CDR3 extends over 12 amino acids. V lost 3 bases to trimming and J lost 10 bases, with 10 bases between them. This CDR3 is CASSWGGQELFF. CDR3 nucleotide sequence: TGCGCCAGCAGCTGGGGGGGACAGGAGCTGTTTTTT.

The sample holds a few counts of this clonotype. This chain links TRBV3-1 with TRBJ2-3; D tentatively fits TRBD1 or TRBD2 (5 bases each). The CDR3 extends over 15 amino acids. V was clipped by 4 bases and J by 4 bases, with 15 bases between them. CDR1 is LGHDT and CDR2 is YNNKEL in the germline V gene (reference sequence). This chain's CDR3 is CASSRFQGRADTQYF. In DNA form, the CDR3 reads TGTGCCAGCAGCCGCTTCCAGGGACGGGCAGATACGCAGTATTTT.

This clonotype was detected ten times or more. The chain employs TRBV7-2 and TRBJ2-1; no definite D call. Trimming stripped 5 bases from V and 6 bases from J, with 11 bases between. Germline V gene lookup returns CDR1 SGHTA and CDR2 FQGNSA. The CDR3 covers 13 residues. Here the CDR3 reads CASSKGITNEQFF. The DNA for the CDR3 is TGTGCCAGCAGCAAAGGGATCACCAATGAGCAGTTCTTC.

This clonotype was picked up a small number of times. The chain is built from TRBV15 and TRBJ2-1; D gene uncertain. V was clipped by 0 bases and J by 3 bases, with 6 bases between them. The CDR3 covers 14 residues. Germline CDR1 reads LNHNV; CDR2 reads YYDKDF (reference sequence). For the CDR3, the DNA is TGTGCCACCAGCAGAGATGTCAACTACAATGAGCAGTTCTTC. Translation gives CATSRDVNYNEQFF.

The J gene is TRBJ2-3, the V gene TRBV2; D may be TRBD2 (5 bases). V gave up 7 bases and J gave up 0 bases, with 17 bases separating them. The CDR3 length is 16 residues. Germline values: CDR1 SNHLY, CDR2 FYNNEI. The CDR3 region has the DNA TGTGCCAGCATTTTCGGGATTACCACTAGCACAGATACGCAGTATTTT. Translating gives CASIFGITTSTDTQYF.

J is TRBJ1-4 and V is TRBV18, with 9 bases matching TRBD1. CDR1 is KGHSH, CDR2 LQKENI, per germline. The CDR3 has 17 amino acids. The trim removed 2 bases at V and 7 bases at J, leaving 11 bases unmatched. The CDR3 nucleotides read TGTGCCAGCTCACCATCGTTACTTGAGGGACAGGGTGAAAAACTGTTTTTT. It translates to CASSPSLLEGQGEKLFF.